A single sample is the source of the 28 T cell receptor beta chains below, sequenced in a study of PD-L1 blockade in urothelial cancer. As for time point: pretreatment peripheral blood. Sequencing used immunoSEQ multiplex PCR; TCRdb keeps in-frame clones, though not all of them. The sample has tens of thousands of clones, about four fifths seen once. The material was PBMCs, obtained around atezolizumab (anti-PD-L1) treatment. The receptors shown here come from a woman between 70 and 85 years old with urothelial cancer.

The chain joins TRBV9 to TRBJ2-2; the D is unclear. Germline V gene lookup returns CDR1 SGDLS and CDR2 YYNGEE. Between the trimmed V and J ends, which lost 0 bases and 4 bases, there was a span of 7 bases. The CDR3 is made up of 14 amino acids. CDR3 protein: CASSVVESTGELFF. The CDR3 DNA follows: TGTGCCAGCAGCGTAGTAGAAAGCACCGGGGAGCTGTTTTTT. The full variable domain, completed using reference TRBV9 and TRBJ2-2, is DSGVTQTPKHLITATGQRVTLRCSPRSGDLSVYWYQQSLDQGLQFLIQYYNGEERAKGNILERFSAQQFPDLHSELNLSSLELGDSALYFCASSVVESTGELFFGEGSRLTVL.

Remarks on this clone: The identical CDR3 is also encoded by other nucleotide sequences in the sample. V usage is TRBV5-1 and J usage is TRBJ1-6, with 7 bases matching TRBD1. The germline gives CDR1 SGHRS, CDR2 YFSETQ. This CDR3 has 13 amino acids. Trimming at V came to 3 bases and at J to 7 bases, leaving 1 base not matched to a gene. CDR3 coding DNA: TGCGCCAGCAGCTCACAGGGGAATTCACCCCTCCACTTT. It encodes CASSSQGNSPLHF.

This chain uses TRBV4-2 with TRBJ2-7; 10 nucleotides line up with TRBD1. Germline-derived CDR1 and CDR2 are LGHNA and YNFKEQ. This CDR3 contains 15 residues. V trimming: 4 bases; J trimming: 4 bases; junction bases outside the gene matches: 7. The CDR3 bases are TGTGCCAGCAGCCTAACTGGACAGGGGGGTTACGAGCAGTACTTC. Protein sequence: CASSLTGQGGYEQYF.

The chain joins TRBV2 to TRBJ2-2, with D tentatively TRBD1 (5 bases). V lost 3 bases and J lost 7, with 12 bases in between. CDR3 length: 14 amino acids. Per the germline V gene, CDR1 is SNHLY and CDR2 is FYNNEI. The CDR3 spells CASSDSPGFGELFF. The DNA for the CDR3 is TGTGCCAGCAGTGATTCCCCAGGGTTCGGGGAGCTGTTTTTT. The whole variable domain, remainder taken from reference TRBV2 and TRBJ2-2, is EPEVTQTPSHQVTQMGQEVILRCVPISNHLYFYWYRQILGQKVEFLVSFYNNEISEKSEIFDDQFSVERPDGSNFTLKIRSTKLEDSAMYFCASSDSPGFGELFFGEGSRLTVL.

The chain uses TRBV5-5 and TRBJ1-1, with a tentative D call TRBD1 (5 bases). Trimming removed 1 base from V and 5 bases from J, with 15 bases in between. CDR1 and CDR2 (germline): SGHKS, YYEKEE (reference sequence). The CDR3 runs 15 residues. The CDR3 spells CASSLTGAFNTEAFF. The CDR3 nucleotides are TGTGCCAGCAGCTTGACAGGAGCGTTTAATACTGAAGCTTTCTTT.

The CDR3 protein is CASSQDRTSGRRSTDTQYF. In DNA form, the CDR3 reads TGTGCCAGCAGCCAAGATCGGACTAGCGGGAGGCGTAGCACAGATACGCAGTATTTT. The J gene is TRBJ2-3, the V gene TRBV4-2, with 14 nucleotides matching TRBD2. Germline values: CDR1 LGHNA, CDR2 YNFKEQ. After removal of 0 bases from V and 0 bases from J, the junction contained 5 bases not matched to a gene. The CDR3 contains 19 residues.

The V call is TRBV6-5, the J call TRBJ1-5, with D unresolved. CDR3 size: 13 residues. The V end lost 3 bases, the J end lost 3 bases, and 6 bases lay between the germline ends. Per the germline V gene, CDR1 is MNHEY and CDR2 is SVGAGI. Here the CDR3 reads CASSYSSNQPQHF. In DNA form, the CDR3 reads TGTGCCAGCAGTTATAGTTCCAATCAGCCCCAGCATTTT.

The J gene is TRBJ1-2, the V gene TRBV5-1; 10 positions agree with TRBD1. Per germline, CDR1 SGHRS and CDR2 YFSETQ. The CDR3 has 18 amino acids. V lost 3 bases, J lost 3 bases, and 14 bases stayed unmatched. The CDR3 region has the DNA TGCGCCAGCAGCTCCGGCCCAACGGGACAGGGGTCCCACTATGGCTACACCTTC. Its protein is CASSSGPTGQGSHYGYTF.

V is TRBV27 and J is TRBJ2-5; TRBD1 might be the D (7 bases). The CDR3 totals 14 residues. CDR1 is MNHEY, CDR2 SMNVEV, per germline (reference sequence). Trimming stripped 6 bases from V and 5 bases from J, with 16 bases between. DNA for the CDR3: TGTGCCAGCAGGCGGAGGGGGCGCGGGGAGACCCAGTACTTC. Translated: CASRRRGRGETQYF.

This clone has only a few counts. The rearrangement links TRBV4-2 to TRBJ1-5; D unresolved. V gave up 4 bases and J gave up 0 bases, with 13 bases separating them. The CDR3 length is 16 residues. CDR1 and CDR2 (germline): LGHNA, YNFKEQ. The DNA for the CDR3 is TGTGCCAGCAGCCGCTTTGGAGACCATAGCAATCAGCCCCAGCATTTT. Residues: CASSRFGDHSNQPQHF.

This CDR3 is CASSPSSFQGGEQYF. Written as DNA, the CDR3 is TGTGCCAGCTCACCAAGTTCGTTCCAGGGGGGCGAGCAGTACTTC. This chain links TRBV18 with TRBJ2-7; the D gene is possibly TRBD1 (7 bases). The germline V gene encodes CDR1 KGHSH and CDR2 LQKENI. The CDR3 runs to 15 residues. Trimming left V 2 bases short and J 6 bases short, with 17 bases between.

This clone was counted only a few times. The DNA of the CDR3 is TGCAGCGTTGAAGGTGGGGGGGCCAGTGGCACAGATACGCAGTATTTT. Its translation: CSVEGGGASGTDTQYF. The rearrangement uses TRBV29-1 and TRBJ2-3; weak D call: TRBD2 (7 bases). Germline CDR1 reads SQVTM; CDR2 reads ANQGSEA. The V and J ends lost 1 base and 1 base respectively, with 15 bases between them. This CDR3 has 16 amino acids.

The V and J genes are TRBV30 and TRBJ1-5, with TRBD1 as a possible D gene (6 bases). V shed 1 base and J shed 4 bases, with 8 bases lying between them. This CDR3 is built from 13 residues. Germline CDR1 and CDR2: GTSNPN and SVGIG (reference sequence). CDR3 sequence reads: CAWSAGANQPQHF. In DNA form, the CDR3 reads TGTGCCTGGAGTGCAGGGGCGAATCAGCCCCAGCATTTT. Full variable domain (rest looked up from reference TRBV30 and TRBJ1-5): SQTIHQWPATLVQPVGSPLSLECTVEGTSNPNLYWYRQAAGRGLQLLFYSVGIGQISSEVPQNLSASRPQDRQFILSSKKLLLSDSGFYLCAWSAGANQPQHFGDGTRLSIL.

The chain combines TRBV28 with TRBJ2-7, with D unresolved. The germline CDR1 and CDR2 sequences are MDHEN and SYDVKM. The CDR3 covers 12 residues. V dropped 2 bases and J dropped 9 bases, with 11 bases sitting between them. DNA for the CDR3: TGTGCCAGCAGTTTAGCGCATACCCCGCAGTACTTC. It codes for CASSLAHTPQYF.

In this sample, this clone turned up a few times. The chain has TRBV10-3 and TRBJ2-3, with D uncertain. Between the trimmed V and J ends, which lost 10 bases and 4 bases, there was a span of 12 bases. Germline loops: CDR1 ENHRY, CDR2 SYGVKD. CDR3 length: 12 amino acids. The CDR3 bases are TGTGCCACCACCTTCGGAGCAGATACGCAGTATTTT. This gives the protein CATTFGADTQYF.

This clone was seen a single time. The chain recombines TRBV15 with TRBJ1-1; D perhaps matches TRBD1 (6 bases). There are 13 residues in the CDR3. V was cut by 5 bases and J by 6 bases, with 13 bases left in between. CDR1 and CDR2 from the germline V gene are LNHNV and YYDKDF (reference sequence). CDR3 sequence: CATSQRGGAEAFF. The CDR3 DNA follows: TGTGCCACCAGCCAGAGAGGGGGAGCTGAAGCTTTCTTT.

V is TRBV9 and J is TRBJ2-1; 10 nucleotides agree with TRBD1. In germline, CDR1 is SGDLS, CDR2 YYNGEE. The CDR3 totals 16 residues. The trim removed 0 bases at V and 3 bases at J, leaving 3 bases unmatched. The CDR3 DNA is TGTGCCAGCAGCGTAGCGGGACAGGGGAGCTACAATGAGCAGTTCTTC. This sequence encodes CASSVAGQGSYNEQFF.

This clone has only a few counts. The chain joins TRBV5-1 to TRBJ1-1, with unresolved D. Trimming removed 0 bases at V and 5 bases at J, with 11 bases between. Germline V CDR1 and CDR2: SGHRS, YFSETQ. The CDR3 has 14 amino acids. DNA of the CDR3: TGCGCCAGCAGCTTGGAGCGGGCTGGTACTGAAGCTTTCTTT. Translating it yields CASSLERAGTEAFF.

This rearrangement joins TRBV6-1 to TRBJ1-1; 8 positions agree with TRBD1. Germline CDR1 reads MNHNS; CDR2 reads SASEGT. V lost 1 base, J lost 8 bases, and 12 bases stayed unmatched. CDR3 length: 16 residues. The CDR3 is CASSEGVLQWDREAFF. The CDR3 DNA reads TGTGCCAGCAGTGAAGGGGTGTTGCAGTGGGACAGGGAAGCTTTCTTT.

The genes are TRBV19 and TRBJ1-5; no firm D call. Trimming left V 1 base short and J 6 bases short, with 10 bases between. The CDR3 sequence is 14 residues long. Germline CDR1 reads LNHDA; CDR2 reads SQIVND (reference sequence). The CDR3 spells CASSIVVRGQPQHF. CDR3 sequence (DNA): TGTGCCAGTAGTATAGTCGTCCGGGGTCAGCCCCAGCATTTT.

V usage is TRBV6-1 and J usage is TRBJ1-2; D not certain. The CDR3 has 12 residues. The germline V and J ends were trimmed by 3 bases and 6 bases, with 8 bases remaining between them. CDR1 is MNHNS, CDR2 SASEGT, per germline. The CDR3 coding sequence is TGTGCCAGCAGTGATTTCGGGGATGGCTACACCTTC. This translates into CASSDFGDGYTF.

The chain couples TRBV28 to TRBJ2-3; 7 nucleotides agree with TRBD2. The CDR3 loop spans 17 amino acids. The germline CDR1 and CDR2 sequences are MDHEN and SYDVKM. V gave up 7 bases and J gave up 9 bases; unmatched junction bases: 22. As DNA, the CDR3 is TGTGCCAGCAAGACTCAGCGAGAAAGCGGGAATGGGTCGACGCAGTATTTT. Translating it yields CASKTQRESGNGSTQYF.

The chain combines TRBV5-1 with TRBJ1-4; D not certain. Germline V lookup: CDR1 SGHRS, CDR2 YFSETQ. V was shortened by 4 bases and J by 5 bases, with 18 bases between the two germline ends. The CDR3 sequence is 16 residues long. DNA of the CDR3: TGCGCCAGCAGCACCAGCCCGGGGAGTGGGAATGAAAAACTGTTTTTT. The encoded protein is CASSTSPGSGNEKLFF. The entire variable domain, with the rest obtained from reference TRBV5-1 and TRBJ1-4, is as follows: KAGVTQTPRYLIKTRGQQVTLSCSPISGHRSVSWYQQTPGQGLQFLFEYFSETQRNKGNFPGRFSGRQFSNSRSEMNVSTLELGDSALYLCASSTSPGSGNEKLFFGSGTQLSVL.

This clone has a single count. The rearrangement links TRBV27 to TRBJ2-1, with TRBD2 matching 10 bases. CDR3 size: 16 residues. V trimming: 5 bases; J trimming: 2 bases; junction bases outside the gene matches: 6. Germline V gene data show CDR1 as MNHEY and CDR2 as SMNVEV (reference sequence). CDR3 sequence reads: CASSPDLAGAYNEQFF. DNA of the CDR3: TGTGCCAGCAGTCCCGATCTAGCGGGAGCCTACAATGAGCAGTTCTTC.

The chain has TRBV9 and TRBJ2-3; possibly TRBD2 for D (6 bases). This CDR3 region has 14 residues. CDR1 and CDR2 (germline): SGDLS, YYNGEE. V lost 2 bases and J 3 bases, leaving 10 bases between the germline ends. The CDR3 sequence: CASSVLGGTDTQYF. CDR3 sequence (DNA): TGTGCCAGCAGCGTTTTGGGGGGAACAGATACGCAGTATTTT.

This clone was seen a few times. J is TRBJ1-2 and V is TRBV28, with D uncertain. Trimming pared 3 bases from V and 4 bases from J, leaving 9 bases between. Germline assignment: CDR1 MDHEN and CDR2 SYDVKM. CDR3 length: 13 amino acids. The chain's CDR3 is CASSLPTVYGYTF. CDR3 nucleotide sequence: TGTGCCAGCAGTTTGCCTACAGTCTATGGCTACACCTTC.

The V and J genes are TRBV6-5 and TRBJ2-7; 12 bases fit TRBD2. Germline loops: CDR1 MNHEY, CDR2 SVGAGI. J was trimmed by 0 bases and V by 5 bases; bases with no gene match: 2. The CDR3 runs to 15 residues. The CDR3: CASSTTSGGSYEQYF. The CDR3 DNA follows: TGTGCCAGCAGTACGACTAGCGGGGGCTCCTACGAGCAGTACTTC.

The CDR3 DNA follows: TGCAGCGCCGGAGATATGGAGGAAAAACTGTTTTTT. As protein: CSAGDMEEKLFF. The gene calls are TRBV29-1 and TRBJ1-4, with no clear D. The CDR3 runs 12 residues. Trimming stripped 7 bases from V and 8 bases from J, with 14 bases between. Germline lookup yields CDR1 SQVTM and CDR2 ANQGSEA.